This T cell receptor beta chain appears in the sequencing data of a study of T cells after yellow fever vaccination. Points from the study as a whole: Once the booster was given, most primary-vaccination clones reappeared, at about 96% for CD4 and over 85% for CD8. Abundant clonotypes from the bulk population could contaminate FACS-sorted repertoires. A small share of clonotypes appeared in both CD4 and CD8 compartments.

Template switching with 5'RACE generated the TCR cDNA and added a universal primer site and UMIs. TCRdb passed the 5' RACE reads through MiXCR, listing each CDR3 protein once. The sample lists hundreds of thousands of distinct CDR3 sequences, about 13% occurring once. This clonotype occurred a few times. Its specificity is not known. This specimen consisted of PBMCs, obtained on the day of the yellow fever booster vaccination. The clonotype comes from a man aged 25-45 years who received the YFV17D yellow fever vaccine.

The CDR3 DNA follows: TGCAGCGTTCGGGCAAGGTTAGCGGAGGGCAATGAGCAGTTCTTC. Protein: CSVRARLAEGNEQFF. V is TRBV29-1 and J is TRBJ2-1; D possibly corresponds to TRBD2 (6 bases). The CDR3 extends over 15 amino acids. V was shortened by 5 bases and J by 6 bases, with 20 bases between the two germline ends. Germline loops: CDR1 SQVTM, CDR2 ANQGSEA.